This entry features one T cell receptor (beta chain) sequence. Its target is unknown. These data originate in a study of cytomegalovirus exposure and HLA in healthy donors. Findings of the study overall: The study carried out a later analysis of TCR beta sequences. It associated approximately 15,000 of them with specific HLA alleles at a false discovery rate of 0.05. Common viral pathogens (according to a later analysis) appeared linked to several of the most significant clusters. Later genetic work tied a missense DCLRE1C variant to beta-chain V and J trimming.

The study ran its PCR with 60 Vbeta and 13 Jbeta primers. This table comes from immunoSEQ multiplex PCR, and its TCRdb copy is limited to in-frame clones, with some not included. The data hold some 150,000 clones, with roughly 73% observed a single time. Germline CDR1 reads MNHEY; CDR2 reads SMNVEV (reference sequence). With 5 bases clipped from V and 6 bases from J, the junction kept 8 bases outside the gene matches. The CDR3 sequence is 15 residues long. V and J are TRBV27 and TRBJ2-3; 10 positions match TRBD2. This receptor was obtained from a female donor in good health and CMV-seronegative. The sequencing input was PBMCs. The CDR3 sequence: CASSPQLAGSDTQYF. The CDR3 DNA follows: TGTGCCAGCAGTCCCCAACTAGCGGGGTCCGATACGCAGTATTTT.